One sample yielded the 14 T cell receptor beta chains listed below, sequenced in a study of T-cell reconstitution after alpha-beta-depleted transplantation in children. The TCRbeta library was prepared with unique molecular identifiers. TCRdb reanalysed the PCR reads using MiXCR and keeps one entry per CDR3 protein. The sample shows approximately 200,000 distinct CDR3 sequences, about 6% of them seen only once. The sample was PBMCs, taken before TCRalphabeta/CD19-depleted stem cell transplant. These receptors were taken from a girl under three years old with combined immunodeficiency, due to receive a stem cell transplant.

About this clonotype: One base away lies a much larger clone, so this may be a sequencing read error. The chain employs TRBV27 and TRBJ2-1, with D possibly TRBD1 on 5 matching bases. This CDR3 is built from 16 residues. Germline loops: CDR1 MNHEY, CDR2 SMNVEV (reference sequence). The CDR3 reads CASSSPGPSSYNEKFF. In DNA form, the CDR3 reads TGTGCCAGCAGTTCCCCAGGGCCAAGCTCCTACAATGAGAAGTTCTTC.

Ten or more counts support this clonotype. This chain connects TRBV12-5 to TRBJ1-2; D uncertain. Germline-derived CDR1 and CDR2 are LGHNT and FRNRAP. The CDR3 has 14 amino acids. V lost 5 bases to trimming and J lost 3 bases, with 13 bases between them. The DNA of the CDR3 is TGTGCTAGTGGTCCACGACTGGGTGACTATGGCTACACCTTC. Residues: CASGPRLGDYGYTF.

This clonotype has at least ten counts. The rearrangement links TRBV7-6 to TRBJ1-1; D gene unclear. Trimming left V 5 bases short and J 1 base short, with 8 bases between. The germline V gene encodes CDR1 SGHVS and CDR2 FNYEAQ. The CDR3 spans 13 residues. Here the CDR3 DNA reads TGTGCCAGCAGCCAAACACAGAACACTGAAGCTTTCTTT. Residues: CASSQTQNTEAFF.

This clonotype was seen ten or more times. The rearrangement links TRBV29-1 to TRBJ2-2, with D perhaps matching TRBD1 (5 bases). The length of the CDR3 is 14 residues. V was shortened by 6 bases and J by 4 bases, with 15 bases between the two germline ends. The V gene's germline CDR1 is SQVTM and CDR2 ANQGSEA. The CDR3 nucleotides read TGCAGCGTGGGGTTAGGGGATGCCACCGGGGAGCTGTTTTTT. This codes for CSVGLGDATGELFF.

This clonotype was observed many times. CDR3 nucleotides: TGTGCCAGCAGCGTAGCCCTAGCGGGAGATACGCAGTATTTT. It encodes CASSVALAGDTQYF. The chain joins TRBV9 to TRBJ2-3; 8 nucleotides agree with TRBD2. The CDR3 extends over 14 amino acids. Losses at the gene ends were 0 bases for V and 5 bases for J; bases not matched to a gene: 2. CDR1 SGDLS and CDR2 YYNGEE come from the germline V gene.

This clonotype occurred many times. This chain uses TRBV25-1 with TRBJ2-2; D not resolved. CDR3 length equals 15 residues. The germline CDR1 and CDR2 sequences are MGHDK and SYGVNS. The V end lost 6 bases, the J end lost 0 bases, and 11 bases lay between the germline ends. CDR3 amino acids: CASRDTISNTGELFF. DNA for the CDR3: TGTGCCAGCAGAGACACTATATCGAACACCGGGGAGCTGTTTTTT.

This clonotype was counted ten times or more. The rearrangement uses TRBV7-2 and TRBJ1-1, with 7 bases identical to TRBD1. This CDR3 has 13 residues. Trimming at V came to 5 bases and at J to 6 bases, leaving 6 bases not matched to a gene. Germline CDR1 is SGHTA and CDR2 is FQGNSA. The CDR3: CASSHDRASEAFF. The CDR3 bases are TGTGCCAGCAGCCACGACAGGGCCTCTGAAGCTTTCTTT.

The V gene is TRBV29-1, the J gene TRBJ2-7; TRBD1 agrees at 8 bases. CDR3 length: 13 amino acids. J was trimmed by 4 bases and V by 5 bases; bases with no gene match: 7. Germline assignment: CDR1 SQVTM and CDR2 ANQGSEA. The CDR3 nucleotides read TGCAGCGTTACTCAGGGGGCGCGTTACGAGCAGTACTTC. Encoded protein: CSVTQGARYEQYF.

In its sample, this clonotype was seen many times. The V gene is TRBV20-1, the J gene TRBJ2-1; 12 bases are shared with TRBD2. The ends lost 7 bases at V and 7 bases at J; junction bases unmatched: 5. From germline, CDR1 is DFQATT and CDR2 SNEGSKA (reference sequence). This CDR3 contains 13 residues. CDR3 nucleotides: TGCAGTGGAGGACTAGCGGGATCTAATGAGCAGTTCTTC. Its translation: CSGGLAGSNEQFF.

This clonotype was seen repeatedly, ten times or more. The chain carries TRBV6-4 and TRBJ2-7; a possible D gene is TRBD2 (6 bases). With 5 bases removed from V and 1 base from J, the gap between germline ends came to 24 bases. This CDR3 has 18 residues. Germline-derived CDR1 and CDR2 are MRHNA and SNTAGT. In DNA form, the CDR3 reads TGTGCCAGCAGTACGGGACGCGAACCCGCCCGGGGGTCCTACGAGCAGTACTTC. Protein product: CASSTGREPARGSYEQYF.

This clonotype was detected ten times or more. The V call is TRBV28, the J call TRBJ2-1; a possible D gene is TRBD2 (7 bases). The CDR3 is 15 residues long. Deletions cut 6 bases from V and 4 bases from J, with 16 bases between. Germline V gives CDR1 MDHEN, CDR2 SYDVKM. The CDR3 DNA sequence: TGTGCCAGCAGCCCTAGGGGGGGCGGGTACAATGAGCAGTTCTTC. It is translated as CASSPRGGGYNEQFF.

The table lists this clonotype with many counts. V usage is TRBV7-9 and J usage is TRBJ1-1; D uncertain. Germline V CDR1 and CDR2: SEHNR, FQNEAQ (reference sequence). This CDR3 region has 13 residues. Trimming removed 7 bases at V and 0 bases at J, with 9 bases between. The CDR3 DNA follows: TGTGCCAGCACCCCAAAAATGAACACTGAAGCTTTCTTT. It is translated as CASTPKMNTEAFF.

This clonotype has ten or more counts. J is TRBJ2-3 and V is TRBV12-3 or TRBV12-4, with D unclear. V lost 10 bases to trimming and J lost 0 bases, with 11 bases between them. CDR3 length: 13 amino acids. Here the CDR3 reads CAIGPSSTDTQYF. CDR3 in DNA: TGTGCCATCGGCCCGTCCAGCACAGATACGCAGTATTTT.

This clonotype has at least ten counts. The rearrangement links TRBV29-1 to TRBJ2-5, with TRBD1 identical over 9 bases. Germline CDR1 reads SQVTM; CDR2 reads ANQGSEA. V shed 4 bases and J 4 bases; nucleotides not matched to a gene: 4. This CDR3 comprises 13 residues. As DNA, the CDR3 is TGCAGCGTTGCCGACAGGGGGAGAGAGACCCAGTACTTC. Translating gives CSVADRGRETQYF.